This T cell receptor beta chain is from a study of beta chain features in type 1 diabetes. For the study at large: Researchers looked at 85 million to 110 million sorted cells across all samples.

Germline loops: CDR1 MDHEN, CDR2 SYDVKM. V was shortened by 2 bases and J by 8 bases, with 12 bases between the two germline ends. CDR3 size: 13 residues. What was sequenced were expressed TCRB transcripts, since all of the isolated RNA had been reverse transcribed. An average of approximately 3.6 million reads was obtained for naive, central memory and regulatory T cell samples. Assay used: immunoSEQ multiplex PCR; TCRdb lists only in-frame clones, some missing. The profile shows about 930,000 clones, roughly 16% of them singletons. By way of CD45RO/CCR7/CD25/CD127/CD95/CD27, the CD4+ regulatory, stem cell-like memory, central memory and naive cells were sorted. Each population that was sorted was more than 98% pure. The table lists this clone with a few counts.

This clonotype originated in a woman between 18 and 29 years old in good health. This chain links TRBV28 with TRBJ1-2; no definite D call. Sample: naive CD4+ T cells from blood. The chain's CDR3 is CASSLPGRWGYTF. The DNA for the CDR3 is TGTGCCAGCAGTTTACCGGGCCGCTGGGGCTACACCTTC.